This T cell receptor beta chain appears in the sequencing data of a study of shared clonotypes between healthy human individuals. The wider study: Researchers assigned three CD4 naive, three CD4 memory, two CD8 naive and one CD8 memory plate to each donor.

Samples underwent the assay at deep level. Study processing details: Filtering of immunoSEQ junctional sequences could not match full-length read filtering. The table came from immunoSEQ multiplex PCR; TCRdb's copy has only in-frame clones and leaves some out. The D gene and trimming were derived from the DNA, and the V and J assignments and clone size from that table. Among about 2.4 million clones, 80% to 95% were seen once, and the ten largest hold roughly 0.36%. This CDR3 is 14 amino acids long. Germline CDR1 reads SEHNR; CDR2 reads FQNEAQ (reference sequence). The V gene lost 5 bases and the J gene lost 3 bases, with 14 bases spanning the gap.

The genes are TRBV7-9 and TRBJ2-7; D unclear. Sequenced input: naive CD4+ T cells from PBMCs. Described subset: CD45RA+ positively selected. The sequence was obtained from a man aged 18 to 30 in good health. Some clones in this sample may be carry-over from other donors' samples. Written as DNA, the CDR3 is TGTGCCAGCAGCGGTCTGGGCCCCCACTACGAGCAGTACTTC. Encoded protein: CASSGLGPHYEQYF.